This T cell receptor (beta chain) was recovered during a study of molecular identifiers for immune sequencing clone quantification. TCRdb redid the calling of the PCR reads with MiXCR, one entry per CDR3 protein. The sample shows some 590,000 distinct CDR3 sequences, about 25% of them seen only once. Sequencing input: naive CD8+ T cells from blood, with Jurkat cell RNA spiked in. Subset given: FACS-sorted CD8+CD4-CCR7+CD45RA+ naive T cells. The receptor was isolated from a human donor in good health. Some libraries in this study had Jurkat cell RNA spiked in.

Written as DNA, the CDR3 is TGTGCCAGCAGCCAAATTCACAATGAGCAGTTCTTC. Its protein is CASSQIHNEQFF. The chain is built from TRBV14 and TRBJ2-1, with no clear D. With 2 bases removed from V and 5 bases from J, the gap between germline ends came to 4 bases. The CDR3 runs 12 residues. Germline CDR1 reads SGHDN; CDR2 reads FVKESK.